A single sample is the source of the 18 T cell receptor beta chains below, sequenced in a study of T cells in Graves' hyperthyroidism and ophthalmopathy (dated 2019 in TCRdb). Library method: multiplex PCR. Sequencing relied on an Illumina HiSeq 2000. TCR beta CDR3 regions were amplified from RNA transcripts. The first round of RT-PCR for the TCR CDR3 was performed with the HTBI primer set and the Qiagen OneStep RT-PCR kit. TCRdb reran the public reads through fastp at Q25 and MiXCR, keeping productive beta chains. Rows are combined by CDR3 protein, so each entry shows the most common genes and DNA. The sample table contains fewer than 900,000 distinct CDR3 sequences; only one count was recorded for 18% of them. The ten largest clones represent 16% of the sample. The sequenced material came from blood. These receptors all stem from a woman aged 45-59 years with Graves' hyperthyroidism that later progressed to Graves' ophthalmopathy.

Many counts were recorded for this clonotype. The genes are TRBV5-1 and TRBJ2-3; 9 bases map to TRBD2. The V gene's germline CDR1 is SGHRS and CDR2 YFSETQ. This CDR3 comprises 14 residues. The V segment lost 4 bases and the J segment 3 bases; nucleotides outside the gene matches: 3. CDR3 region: CASSGGGATDTQYF. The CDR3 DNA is TGCGCCAGCAGCGGCGGGGGGGCTACAGATACGCAGTATTTT.

CDR3 in DNA: TGTGCCAGCAACCCGGGACTGCTGAACACTGAAGCTTTCTTT. This sequence encodes CASNPGLLNTEAFF. V gene TRBV9 combines with J gene TRBJ1-1, with D perhaps matching TRBD1 (5 bases). V shed 6 bases and J shed 0 bases, with 12 bases lying between them. The germline CDR1 and CDR2 sequences are SGDLS and YYNGEE. The CDR3 is 14 amino acids.

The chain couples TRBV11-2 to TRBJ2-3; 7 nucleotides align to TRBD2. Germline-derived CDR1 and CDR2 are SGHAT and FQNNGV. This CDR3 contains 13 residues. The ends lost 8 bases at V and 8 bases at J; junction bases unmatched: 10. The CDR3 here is CASGWDYGGTQYF. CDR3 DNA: TGTGCCAGCGGCTGGGACTACGGTGGTACGCAGTATTTT.

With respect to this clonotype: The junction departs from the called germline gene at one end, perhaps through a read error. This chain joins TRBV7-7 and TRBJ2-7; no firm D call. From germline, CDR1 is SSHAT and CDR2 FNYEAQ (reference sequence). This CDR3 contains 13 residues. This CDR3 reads CASSSTLGYEQYF. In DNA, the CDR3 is TGTGCTAGCAGCTCTACTCTGGGCTACGAGCAGTACTTC.

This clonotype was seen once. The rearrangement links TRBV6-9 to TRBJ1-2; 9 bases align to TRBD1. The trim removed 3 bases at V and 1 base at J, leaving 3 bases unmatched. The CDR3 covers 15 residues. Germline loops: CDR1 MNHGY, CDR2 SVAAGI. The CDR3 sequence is CASSYGTGFNYGYTF. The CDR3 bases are TGTGCCAGCAGTTACGGGACAGGGTTTAACTATGGCTACACCTTC.

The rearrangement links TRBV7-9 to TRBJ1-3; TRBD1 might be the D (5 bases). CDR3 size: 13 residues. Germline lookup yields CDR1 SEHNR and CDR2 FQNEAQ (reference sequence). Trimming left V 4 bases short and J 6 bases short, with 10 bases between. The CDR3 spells CASSSWGENTIYF. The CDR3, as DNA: TGTGCCAGCAGCTCCTGGGGGGAAAACACCATATATTTT. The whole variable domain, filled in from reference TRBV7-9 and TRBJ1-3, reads DTGVSQNPRHKITKRGQNVTFRCDPISEHNRLYWYRQTLGQGPEFLTYFQNEAQLEKSRLLSDRFSAERPKGSFSTLEIQRTEQGDSAMYLCASSSWGENTIYFGEGSWLTVV.

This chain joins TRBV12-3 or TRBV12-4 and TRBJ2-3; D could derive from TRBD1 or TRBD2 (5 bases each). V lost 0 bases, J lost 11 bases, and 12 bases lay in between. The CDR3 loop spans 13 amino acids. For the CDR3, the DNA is TGTGCCAGCAGTTTAGCGGGGCTAGCTAAGCAGTATTTT. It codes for CASSLAGLAKQYF.

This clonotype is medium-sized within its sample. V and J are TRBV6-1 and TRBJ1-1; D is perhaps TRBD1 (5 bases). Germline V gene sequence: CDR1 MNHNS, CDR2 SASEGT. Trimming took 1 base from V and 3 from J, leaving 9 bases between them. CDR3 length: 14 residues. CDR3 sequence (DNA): TGTGCCAGCAGTGAAGGTGACAGAGACACTGAAGCTTTCTTT. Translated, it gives CASSEGDRDTEAFF.

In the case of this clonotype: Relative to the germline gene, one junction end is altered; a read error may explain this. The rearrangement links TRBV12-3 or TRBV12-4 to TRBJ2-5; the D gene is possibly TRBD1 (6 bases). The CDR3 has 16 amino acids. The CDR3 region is CASSSVIIQGQEAQYF. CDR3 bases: TGTGCCAGCAGTTCGGTGATTATCCAGGGGCAAGAGGCCCAGTACTTC.

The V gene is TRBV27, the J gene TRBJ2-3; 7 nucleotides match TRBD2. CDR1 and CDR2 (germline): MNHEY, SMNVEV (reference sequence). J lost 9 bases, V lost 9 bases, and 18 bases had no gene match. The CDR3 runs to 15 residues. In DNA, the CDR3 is TGTGCCAGTGGGAGAGATGGACTAGAACGTTGGACGCAGTATTTT. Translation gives CASGRDGLERWTQYF.

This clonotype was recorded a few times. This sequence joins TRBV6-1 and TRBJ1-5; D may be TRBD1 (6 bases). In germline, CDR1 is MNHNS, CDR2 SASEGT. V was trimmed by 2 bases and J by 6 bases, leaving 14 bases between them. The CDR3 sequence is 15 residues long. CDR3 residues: CASSEMGASGQPQHF. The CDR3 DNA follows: TGTGCCAGCAGTGAAATGGGGGCATCGGGTCAGCCCCAGCATTTT.

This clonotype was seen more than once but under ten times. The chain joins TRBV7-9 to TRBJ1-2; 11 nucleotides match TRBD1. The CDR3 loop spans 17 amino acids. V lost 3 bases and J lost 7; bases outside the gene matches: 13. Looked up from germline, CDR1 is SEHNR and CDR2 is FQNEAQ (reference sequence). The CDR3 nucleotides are TGTGCCAGCAGCTTCCGAAATACCGGGACAGGGGGGGTTGGCTACACCTTC. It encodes CASSFRNTGTGGVGYTF. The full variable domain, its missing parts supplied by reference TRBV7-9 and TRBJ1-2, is DTGVSQNPRHKITKRGQNVTFRCDPISEHNRLYWYRQTLGQGPEFLTYFQNEAQLEKSRLLSDRFSAERPKGSFSTLEIQRTEQGDSAMYLCASSFRNTGTGGVGYTFGSGTRLTVV.

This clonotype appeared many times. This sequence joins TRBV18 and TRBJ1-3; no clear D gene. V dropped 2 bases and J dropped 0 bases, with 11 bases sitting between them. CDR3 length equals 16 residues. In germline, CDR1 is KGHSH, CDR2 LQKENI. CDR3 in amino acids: CASSPMSRLSGNTIYF. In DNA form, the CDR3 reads TGTGCCAGCTCACCAATGAGCCGACTCTCTGGAAACACCATATATTTT.

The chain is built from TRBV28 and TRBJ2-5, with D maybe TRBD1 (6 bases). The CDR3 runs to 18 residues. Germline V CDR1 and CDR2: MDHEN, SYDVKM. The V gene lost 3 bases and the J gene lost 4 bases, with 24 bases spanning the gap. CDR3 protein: CASSFPTGYGEGGETQYF. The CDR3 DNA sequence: TGTGCCAGCAGTTTCCCCACCGGGTATGGGGAAGGGGGAGAGACCCAGTACTTC.

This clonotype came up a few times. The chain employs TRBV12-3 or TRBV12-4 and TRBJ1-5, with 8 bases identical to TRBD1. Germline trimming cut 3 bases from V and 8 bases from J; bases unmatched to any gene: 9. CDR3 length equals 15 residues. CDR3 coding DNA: TGTGCCAGCAGTTTCGGACAGGGTGCAATTGAGCCCCAGCATTTT. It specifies CASSFGQGAIEPQHF.

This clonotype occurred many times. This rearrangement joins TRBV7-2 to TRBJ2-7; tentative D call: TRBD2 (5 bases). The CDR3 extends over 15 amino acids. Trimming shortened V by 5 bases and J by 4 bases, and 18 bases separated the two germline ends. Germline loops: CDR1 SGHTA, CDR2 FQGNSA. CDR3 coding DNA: TGTGCCAGCAGCCTAAGGAAAGTAGCGAGTTACGAGCAGTACTTC. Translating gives CASSLRKVASYEQYF.

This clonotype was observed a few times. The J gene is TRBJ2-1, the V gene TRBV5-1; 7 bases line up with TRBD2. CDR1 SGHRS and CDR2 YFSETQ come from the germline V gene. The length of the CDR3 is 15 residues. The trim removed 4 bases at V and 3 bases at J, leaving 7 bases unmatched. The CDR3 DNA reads TGCGCCAGCAGCCAACGGGGGGATCACTACAATGAGCAGTTCTTC. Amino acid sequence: CASSQRGDHYNEQFF.

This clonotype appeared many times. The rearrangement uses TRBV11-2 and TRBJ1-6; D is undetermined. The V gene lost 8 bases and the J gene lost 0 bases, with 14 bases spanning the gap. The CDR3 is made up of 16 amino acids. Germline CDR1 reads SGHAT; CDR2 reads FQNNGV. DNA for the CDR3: TGTGCCAGCTCCGGCGGCACCAACTCCTATAATTCACCCCTCCACTTT. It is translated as CASSGGTNSYNSPLHF.